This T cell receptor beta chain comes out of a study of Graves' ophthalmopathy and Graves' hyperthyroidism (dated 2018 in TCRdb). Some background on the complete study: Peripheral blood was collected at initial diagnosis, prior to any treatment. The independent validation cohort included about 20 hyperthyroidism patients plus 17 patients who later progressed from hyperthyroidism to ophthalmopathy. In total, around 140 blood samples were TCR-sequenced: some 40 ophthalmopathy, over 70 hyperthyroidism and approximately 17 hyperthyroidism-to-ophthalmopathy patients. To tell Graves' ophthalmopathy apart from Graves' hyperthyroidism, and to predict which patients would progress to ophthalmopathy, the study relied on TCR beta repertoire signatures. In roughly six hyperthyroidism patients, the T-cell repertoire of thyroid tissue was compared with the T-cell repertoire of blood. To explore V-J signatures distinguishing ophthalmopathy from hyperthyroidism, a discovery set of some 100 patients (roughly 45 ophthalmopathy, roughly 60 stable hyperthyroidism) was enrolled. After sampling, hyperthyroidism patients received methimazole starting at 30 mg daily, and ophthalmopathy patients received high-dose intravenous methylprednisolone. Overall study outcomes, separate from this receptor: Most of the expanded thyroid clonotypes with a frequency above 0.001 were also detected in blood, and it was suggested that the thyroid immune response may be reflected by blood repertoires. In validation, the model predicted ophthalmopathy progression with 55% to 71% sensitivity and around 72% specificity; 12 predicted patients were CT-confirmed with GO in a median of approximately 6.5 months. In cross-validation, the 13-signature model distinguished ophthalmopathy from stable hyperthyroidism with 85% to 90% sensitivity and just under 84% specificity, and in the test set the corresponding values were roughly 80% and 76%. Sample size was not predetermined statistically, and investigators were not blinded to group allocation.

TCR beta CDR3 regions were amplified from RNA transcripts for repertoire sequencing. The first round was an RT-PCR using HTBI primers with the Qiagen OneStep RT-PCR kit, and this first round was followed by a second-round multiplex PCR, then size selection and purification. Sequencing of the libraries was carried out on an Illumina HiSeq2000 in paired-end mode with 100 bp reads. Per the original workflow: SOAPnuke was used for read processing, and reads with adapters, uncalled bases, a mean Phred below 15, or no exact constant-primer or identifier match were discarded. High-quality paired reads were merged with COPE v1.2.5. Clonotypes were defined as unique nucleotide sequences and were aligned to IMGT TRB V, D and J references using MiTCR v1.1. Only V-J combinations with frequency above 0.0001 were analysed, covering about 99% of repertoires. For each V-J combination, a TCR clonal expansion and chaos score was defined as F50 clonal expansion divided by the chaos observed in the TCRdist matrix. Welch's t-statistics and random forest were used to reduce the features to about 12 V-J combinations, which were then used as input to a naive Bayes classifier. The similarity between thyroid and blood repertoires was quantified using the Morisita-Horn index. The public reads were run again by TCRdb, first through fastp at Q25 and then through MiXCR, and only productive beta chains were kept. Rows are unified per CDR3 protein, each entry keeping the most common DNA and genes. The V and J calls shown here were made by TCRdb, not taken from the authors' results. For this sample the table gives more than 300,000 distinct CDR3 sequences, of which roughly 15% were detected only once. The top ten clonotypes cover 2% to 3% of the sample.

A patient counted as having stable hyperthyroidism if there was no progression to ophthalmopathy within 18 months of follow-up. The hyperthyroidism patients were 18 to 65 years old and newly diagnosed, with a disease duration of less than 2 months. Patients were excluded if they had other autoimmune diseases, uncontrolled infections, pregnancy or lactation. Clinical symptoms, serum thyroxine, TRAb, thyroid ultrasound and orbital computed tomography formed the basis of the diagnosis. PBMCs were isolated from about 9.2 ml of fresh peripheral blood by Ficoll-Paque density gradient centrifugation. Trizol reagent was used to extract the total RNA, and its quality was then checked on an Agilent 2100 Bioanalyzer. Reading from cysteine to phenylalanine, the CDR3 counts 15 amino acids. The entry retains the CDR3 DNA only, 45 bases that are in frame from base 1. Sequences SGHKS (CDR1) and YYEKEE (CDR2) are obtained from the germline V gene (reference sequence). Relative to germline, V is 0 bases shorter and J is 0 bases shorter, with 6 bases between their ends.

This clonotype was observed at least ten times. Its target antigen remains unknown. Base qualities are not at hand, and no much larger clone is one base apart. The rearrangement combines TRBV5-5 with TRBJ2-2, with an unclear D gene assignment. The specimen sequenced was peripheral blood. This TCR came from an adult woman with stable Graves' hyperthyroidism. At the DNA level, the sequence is TGTGCCAGCAGCTTGGCCCCGGCGAACACCGGGGAGCTGTTTTTT. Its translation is CASSLAPANTGELFF.